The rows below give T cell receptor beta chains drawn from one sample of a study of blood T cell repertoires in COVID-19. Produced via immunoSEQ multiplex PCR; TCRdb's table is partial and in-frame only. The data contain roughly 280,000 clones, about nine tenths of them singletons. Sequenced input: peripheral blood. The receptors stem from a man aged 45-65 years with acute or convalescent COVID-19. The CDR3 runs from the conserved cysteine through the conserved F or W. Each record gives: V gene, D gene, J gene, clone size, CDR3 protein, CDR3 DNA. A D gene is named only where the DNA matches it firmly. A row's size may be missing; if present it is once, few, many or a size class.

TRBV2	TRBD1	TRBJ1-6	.	CASSGPQGARSPLHF	TGTGCCAGCAGCGGTCCACAGGGGGCTCGGTCACCCCTCCACTTT
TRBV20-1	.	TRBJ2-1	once	CSASEARGWDEQFF	TGCAGTGCTAGTGAGGCGAGGGGGTGGGATGAGCAGTTCTTC
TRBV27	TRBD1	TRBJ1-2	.	CASSRRQGGNYGYTF	TGTGCCAGCAGTCGCAGACAGGGGGGGAACTATGGCTACACCTTC
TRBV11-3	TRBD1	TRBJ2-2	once	CASSFTWGQGAGSGELFF	TGTGCCAGCAGCTTCACATGGGGACAGGGGGCCGGCAGCGGGGAGCTGTTTTTT
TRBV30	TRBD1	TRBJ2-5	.	CAWSPRTGGQETQYF	TGTGCCTGGAGCCCAAGGACAGGGGGTCAAGAGACCCAGTACTTC
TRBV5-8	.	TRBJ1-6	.	CASSLVGRGNSPLHF	TGTGCCAGCAGCTTGGTTGGCAGGGGAAATTCACCCCTCCACTTT
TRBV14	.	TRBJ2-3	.	CASSKHRGSTDTQYF	TGTGCCAGCAGCAAACATCGGGGGAGCACAGATACGCAGTATTTT
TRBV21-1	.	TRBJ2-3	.	CASSWRTRQLADTQYF	TGTGCCAGCAGCTGGCGGACTCGCCAATTGGCAGATACGCAGTATTTT
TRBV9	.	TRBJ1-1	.	CASSVQEGTEAFF	TGTGCCAGCAGCGTACAGGAGGGGACTGAAGCTTTCTTT
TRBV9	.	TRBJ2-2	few	CASSVLRTTLAGELFF	TGTGCCAGCAGCGTTCTAAGGACTACGCTGGCCGGGGAGCTGTTTTTT
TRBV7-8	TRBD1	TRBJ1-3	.	CASSADRASGNTIYF	TGTGCCAGCAGCGCAGACAGGGCTTCTGGAAACACCATATATTTT